This TCR beta chain was retrieved from a study of blood T cell repertoires in COVID-19. Study-wide context: PBMCs, B-cell-depleted T cells, or T cells provided the cDNA or gDNA that made up the material.

Libraries were prepared by immunoSEQ multiplex PCR; TCRdb keeps only in-frame clonotypes and omits some of them. The repertoire holds about 220,000 clones, with roughly 88% as singletons. CDR1 and CDR2 from the germline V gene are MNHEY and SVGAGI. Trimming shortened V by 6 bases and J by 0 bases, and 12 bases separated the two germline ends. CDR3 length: 14 residues. This clone was observed a single time. This clonotype was obtained from a woman aged 50 to 60 with acute COVID-19. Input material: PBMCs or T cells enriched from blood (not recorded which). This chain uses TRBV6-5 with TRBJ2-7, with D uncertain. CDR3 residues: CASSTPRSSYEQYF. The CDR3 coding sequence is TGTGCCAGCAGCACGCCGCGAAGCTCCTACGAGCAGTACTTC.